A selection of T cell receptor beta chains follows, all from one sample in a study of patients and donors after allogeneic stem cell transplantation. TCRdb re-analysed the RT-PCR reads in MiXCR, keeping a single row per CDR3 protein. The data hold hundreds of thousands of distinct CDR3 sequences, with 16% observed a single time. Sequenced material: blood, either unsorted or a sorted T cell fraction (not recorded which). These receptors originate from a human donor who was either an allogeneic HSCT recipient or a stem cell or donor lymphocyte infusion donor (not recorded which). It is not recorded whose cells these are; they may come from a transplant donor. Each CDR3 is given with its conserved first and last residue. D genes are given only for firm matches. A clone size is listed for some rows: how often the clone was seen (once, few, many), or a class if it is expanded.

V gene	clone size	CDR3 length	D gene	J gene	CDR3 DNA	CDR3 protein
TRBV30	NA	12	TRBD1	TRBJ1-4	TGTGCCTGGGGACAGGGTTATGAAAAACTGTTTTTT	CAWGQGYEKLFF
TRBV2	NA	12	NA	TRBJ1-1	TGTGCCAGCAGTGACAGAACAGGAGAAGCTTTCTTT	CASSDRTGEAFF
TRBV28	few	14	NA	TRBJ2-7	TGTGCCAGCAGCCGGGGTCGGACGGCCTGGGGGCAGTACTTC	CASSRGRTAWGQYF
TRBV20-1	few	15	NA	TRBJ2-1	TGCAGTGCTAGGACGGGCGGGGGCCCCCACAATGAGCAGTTCTTC	CSARTGGGPHNEQFF
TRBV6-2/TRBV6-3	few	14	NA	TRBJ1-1	TGTGCCAGCAGTTACCGGTGGCAGGGGCTGGAAGCTTTCTTT	CASSYRWQGLEAFF
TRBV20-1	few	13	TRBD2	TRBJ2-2	TGCAGTGCTGGACTAGCGGGCACCGGGGAGCTGTTTTTT	CSAGLAGTGELFF
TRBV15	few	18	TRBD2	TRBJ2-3	TGTGCCACCAGCAGAGATAGGAGCGGGAAAAGTGGCACAGATACGCAGTATTTT	CATSRDRSGKSGTDTQYF
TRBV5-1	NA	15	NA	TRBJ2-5	TGCGCCAGCAGCTCTATTACAGGGCTCCAAGAGACCCAGTACTTC	CASSSITGLQETQYF
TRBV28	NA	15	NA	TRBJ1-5	TGTGCCAGCACCCTGACATTTCGTCGTGATCAGCCCCAGCATTTT	CASTLTFRRDQPQHF
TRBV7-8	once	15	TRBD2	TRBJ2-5	TGTGCCAGCAGCCCTGCGGCGGGGGGCCAAGAGACCCAGTACTTC	CASSPAAGGQETQYF
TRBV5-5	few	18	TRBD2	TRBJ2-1	TGTGCCAGCAACCGTCCTCTAGCGGGTGTAATATCCTACAATGAGCAGTTCTTC	CASNRPLAGVISYNEQFF
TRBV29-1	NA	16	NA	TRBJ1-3	TGCAGCGTTGAATTGAAGGGCAGTCTCTCTGGAAACACCATATATTTT	CSVELKGSLSGNTIYF
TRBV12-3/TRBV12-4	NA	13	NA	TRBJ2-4	TGTGCCAGCAGCGGGGAGAGAAAGGACATTCAGTACTTC	CASSGERKDIQYF
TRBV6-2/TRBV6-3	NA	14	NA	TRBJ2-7	TGTGCCAGCAGTTACGTCGGGGGCCCGGCTGAGCAGTACTTC	CASSYVGGPAEQYF
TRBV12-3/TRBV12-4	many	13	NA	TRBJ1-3	TGTGCCAGCAGTCGACAATCTGGAAACACCATATATTTT	CASSRQSGNTIYF
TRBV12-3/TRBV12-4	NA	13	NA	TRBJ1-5	TGTGCCAGCAGTTCTTCACAGGAGCCGTCCCAGCATTTT	CASSSSQEPSQHF
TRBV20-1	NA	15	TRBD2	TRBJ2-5	TGCAGTGCTAGAGATTTCGGGGGGGCTGGGGAGACCCAGTACTTC	CSARDFGGAGETQYF
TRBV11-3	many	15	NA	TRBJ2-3	TGTGCCAGCAGCTTTCGGGACGGATCTTTGGATACGCAGTATTTT	CASSFRDGSLDTQYF
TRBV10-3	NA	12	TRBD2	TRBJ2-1	TGTGCCATCAGTGGGACTAGTGATGAGCAGTTCTTC	CAISGTSDEQFF
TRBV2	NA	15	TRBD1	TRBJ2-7	TGTGCCAGCAGTGAACAGGGACAGGGTTCCTACGAGCAGTACTTC	CASSEQGQGSYEQYF
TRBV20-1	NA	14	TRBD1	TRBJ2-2	TGCAGTGCCACCAACAGGGGGGAAACCGGGGAGCTGTTTTTT	CSATNRGETGELFF
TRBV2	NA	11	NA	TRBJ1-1	TGTGCCAGCAGCGCACCCCAGAACTTATTCTTT	CASSAPQNLFF
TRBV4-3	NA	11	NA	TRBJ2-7	TGCGCCAGCGGCCCCGTCTACGAGCAGTACTTC	CASGPVYEQYF
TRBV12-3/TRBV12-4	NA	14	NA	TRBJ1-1	TGTGCCAGCAGTCCCTACGGGGGGAACACTGAAGCTTTCTTT	CASSPYGGNTEAFF
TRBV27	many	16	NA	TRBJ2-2	TGTGCCAGCAGTTTACCCCGAGGGGCGAACACCGGGGAGCTGTTTTTT	CASSLPRGANTGELFF
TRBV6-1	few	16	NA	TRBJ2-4	TGTGCCAGCAGTCCCGGGCCCTGGAGAGGCAAAAACATTCAGTACTTC	CASSPGPWRGKNIQYF
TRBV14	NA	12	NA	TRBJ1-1	TGTGCCAGCAGCCAAGGGGCCGCTGAAGCTTTCTTT	CASSQGAAEAFF
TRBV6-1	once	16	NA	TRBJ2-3	TGTGCCAGCAGTGGACTACAGGTGCGGCTCACAGATACGCAGTATTTT	CASSGLQVRLTDTQYF
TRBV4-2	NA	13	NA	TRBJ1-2	TGTGCCAGCAGCCAAGGGGGGGCAGGAGGCTACACCTTC	CASSQGGAGGYTF
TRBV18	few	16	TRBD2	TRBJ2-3	TGTGCCAGCTCAATGACTCCGGGACTAGCGGCAGATACGCAGTATTTT	CASSMTPGLAADTQYF
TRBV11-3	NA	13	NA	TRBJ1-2	TGTGCCAGCAGCCCAAGGGGGGCAGATGGCTACACCTTC	CASSPRGADGYTF
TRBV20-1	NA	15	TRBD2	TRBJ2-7	TGCAGTGCTAGAGATGGGGGGGGTGCATTATACGAGCAGTACTTC	CSARDGGGALYEQYF
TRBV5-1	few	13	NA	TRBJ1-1	TGCGCCAGCAGCTTGGACCCAGGGGCTGAAGCTTTCTTT	CASSLDPGAEAFF
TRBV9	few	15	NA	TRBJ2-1	TGTGCCAGCAGCGGAGCGGACAGCTCCTACAATGAGCAGTTCTTC	CASSGADSSYNEQFF
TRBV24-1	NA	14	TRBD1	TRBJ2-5	TGTGCCACCAGTGACACGGACAGGGTGGAGACCCAGTACTTC	CATSDTDRVETQYF
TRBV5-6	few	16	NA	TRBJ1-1	TGTGCCAGCAGTTCAAACCTGGGACGGATGAACACTGAAGCTTTCTTT	CASSSNLGRMNTEAFF
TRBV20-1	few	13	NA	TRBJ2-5	TGCAGTGCCTACGGGACCCGATCGGAGACCCAGTACTTC	CSAYGTRSETQYF
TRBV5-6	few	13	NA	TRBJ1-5	TGTGCCAGCAGCTGGGGGGTAAACCAGCCCCAGCATTTT	CASSWGVNQPQHF
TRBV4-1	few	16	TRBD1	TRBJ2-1	TGCGCCAGCAGCCAAGATAGGACAGGGGCATACAATGAGCAGTTCTTC	CASSQDRTGAYNEQFF
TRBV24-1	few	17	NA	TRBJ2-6	TGTGCCACCAGTGATAGAGTGGGAGGTAGTGGGGCCAACGTCCTGACTTTC	CATSDRVGGSGANVLTF
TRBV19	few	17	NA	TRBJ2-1	TGTGCCAGTAGTATAGGATTGGGCAGGAGCTCCTACAATGAGCAGTTCTTC	CASSIGLGRSSYNEQFF
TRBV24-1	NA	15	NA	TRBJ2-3	TGTGCCACCAGTGATAGCCGGGACTTTGGAGATACGCAGTATTTT	CATSDSRDFGDTQYF
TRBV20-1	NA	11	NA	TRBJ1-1	TGCAGTGCTGCAGGGGTCACTGAAGCTTTCTTT	CSAAGVTEAFF
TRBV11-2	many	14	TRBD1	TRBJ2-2	TGTGCCAGCAGCTCCTACAGGGGCGGCGGGGAGCTGTTTTTT	CASSSYRGGGELFF
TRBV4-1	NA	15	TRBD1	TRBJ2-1	TGCGCCAGCAGTCATGGACAGGGGATATGGAATGAGCAGTTCTTC	CASSHGQGIWNEQFF
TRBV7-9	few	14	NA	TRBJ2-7	TGTGCCAGCAGTCTACCTAGGAGCTCCTACGAGCAGTACTTC	CASSLPRSSYEQYF
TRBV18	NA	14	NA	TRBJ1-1	TGTGCCAGCTCACCATCAGGACGGTACACTGAAGCTTTCTTT	CASSPSGRYTEAFF
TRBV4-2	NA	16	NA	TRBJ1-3	TGTGCCAGCAGCCAAGATAACTCTTACTCTGGAAACACCATATATTTT	CASSQDNSYSGNTIYF
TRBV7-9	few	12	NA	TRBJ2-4	TGTGCCAGCAGCTTGACACAAAACATTCAGTACTTC	CASSLTQNIQYF
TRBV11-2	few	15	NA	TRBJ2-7	TGTGCCAGCAGCAACTCACAGGGTATGTCCTACGAGCAGTACTTC	CASSNSQGMSYEQYF
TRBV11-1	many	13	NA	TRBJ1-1	TGTGCCAGCAGCCAACAGGAGAACACTGAAGCTTTCTTT	CASSQQENTEAFF
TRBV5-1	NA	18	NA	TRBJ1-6	TGCGCCAGCAGAGCTAAAGGAACTGGAGTCTCCTATAATTCACCCCTCCACTTT	CASRAKGTGVSYNSPLHF
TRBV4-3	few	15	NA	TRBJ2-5	TGCGCCAGCAGCCAAGATTCAACGACAGAAGAGACCCAGTACTTC	CASSQDSTTEETQYF
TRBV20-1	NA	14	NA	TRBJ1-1	TGCAGTGCTAGAGCTACCTCCAAAGGCACTGAAGCTTTCTTT	CSARATSKGTEAFF
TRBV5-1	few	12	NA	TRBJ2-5	TGCGCCAGCAGCGGGACGCAAGAGACCCAGTACTTC	CASSGTQETQYF
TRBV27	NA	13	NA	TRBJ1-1	TGTGCCAGCGCCCTACAGGAAAACACTGAAGCTTTCTTT	CASALQENTEAFF
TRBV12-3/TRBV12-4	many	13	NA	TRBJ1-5	TGTGCCAGCAGCGGTGACGGGAATCAGCCCCAGCATTTT	CASSGDGNQPQHF
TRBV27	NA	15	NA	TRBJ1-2	TGTGCCAGCAGTTCTAACGGGGAGGGCGTACGGGGCTACACCTTC	CASSSNGEGVRGYTF
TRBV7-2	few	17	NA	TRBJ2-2	TGTGCCAGCAGCCGCCGAGGTCTCCCTCCGAACACCGGGGAGCTGTTTTTT	CASSRRGLPPNTGELFF